The source of this T cell receptor (beta chain) is a study of T-cell reconstitution after alpha-beta-depleted transplantation in children (dated by TCRdb to the mid-2010s). About the full investigation: The study quantitatively tracked T-cell immune reconstitution after TCRalphabeta/CD19-depleted allogeneic hematopoietic cell transplantation in children using TCR repertoire profiling.

Reading the label with the study, this specimen's treatment or condition is: allogeneic hematopoietic cell transplantation with graft depleted of TCRalphabeta T cells and CD19 B cells. Transplant recipients were children who received TCRalphabeta/CD19-depleted allogeneic hematopoietic cell grafts. This clonotype was found many times. The specificity of this receptor is unknown. The input lacks base qualities; no much larger clone sits a single base away. What the research found in general, with its limitations: In some patients, the high TCRbeta diversity seen at day 60 was put down to recipient T cells and intrathymic progenitors that had survived conditioning. The apparently early alphabetaT-cell count recovery about two months after transplant was reportedly dependent on only several hundred rapidly expanded clones derived from non-depleted graft cells. Hyperexpanded clone frequencies declined over subsequent months; after one year, T-cell counts and TCRbeta diversity were mostly attributed to newly produced T cells.

Libraries were constructed by PCR. TCRdb shows the sequencer as Illumina HiSeq 2500. TCR library preparation used molecular barcoding, with unique molecular identifiers applied to normalize quantification of the TCRbeta repertoire. The public sequencing data were trimmed at Q25 with fastp and processed into clonotypes with MiXCR by TCRdb, which kept only in-frame beta chains. Merged by CDR3 protein, the rows form single entries marked with the most common genes and DNA. This sample holds around 370,000 distinct CDR3 sequences; roughly 17% were observed only once. The top ten clones comprise around 38% of the sample. Spanning cysteine to phenylalanine, the CDR3 consists of 15 amino acids. The read is trimmed to its CDR3 DNA, 45 bases read in frame from base 1. The V end loses 3 bases and the J end loses 6 bases, and a stretch of 15 bases separates them. CDR1 and CDR2 are read off the germline V gene as SGDLS and YYNGEE.

The sample in question was PBMCs, mostly from graft donor cells, obtained 360 days after TCRalphabeta/CD19-depleted stem cell transplant. The rearranged segments are TRBV9 and TRBJ2-2; tentative D gene TRBD2, with 6 bases matching. The receptor was derived from a male patient aged 2-15 years who had a stem cell transplant for acute lymphoblastic leukemia, so the T cells may come from the graft donor. In nucleotide form, the sequence is TGTGCCAGCAGCGCCACTCGACTAGAAGCCGGGGAGCTGTTTTTT. It translates to CASSATRLEAGELFF.